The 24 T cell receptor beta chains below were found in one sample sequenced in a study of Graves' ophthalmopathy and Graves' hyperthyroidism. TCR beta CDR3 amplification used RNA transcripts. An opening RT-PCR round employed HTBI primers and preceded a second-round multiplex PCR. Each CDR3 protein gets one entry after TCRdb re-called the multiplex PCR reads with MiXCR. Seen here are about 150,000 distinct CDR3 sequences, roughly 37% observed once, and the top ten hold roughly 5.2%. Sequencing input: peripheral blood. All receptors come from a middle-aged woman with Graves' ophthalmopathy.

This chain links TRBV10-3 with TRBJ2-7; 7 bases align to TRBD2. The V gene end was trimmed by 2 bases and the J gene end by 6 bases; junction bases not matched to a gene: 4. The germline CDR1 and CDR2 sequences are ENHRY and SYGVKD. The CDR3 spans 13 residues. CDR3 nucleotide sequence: TGTGCCATCAGTGAGACTCGACTAGCCGAGCAGTACTTC. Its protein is CAISETRLAEQYF.

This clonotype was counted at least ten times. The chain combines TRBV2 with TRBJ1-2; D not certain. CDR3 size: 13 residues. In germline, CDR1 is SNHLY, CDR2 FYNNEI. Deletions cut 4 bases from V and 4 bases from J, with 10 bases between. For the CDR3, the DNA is TGTGCCAGCAGTGTTGACATAACCTATGGCTACACCTTC. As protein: CASSVDITYGYTF.

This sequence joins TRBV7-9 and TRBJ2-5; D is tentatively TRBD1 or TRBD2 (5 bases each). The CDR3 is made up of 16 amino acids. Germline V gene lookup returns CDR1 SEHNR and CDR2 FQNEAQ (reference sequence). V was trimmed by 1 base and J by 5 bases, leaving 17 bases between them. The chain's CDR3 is CASSLGSGSERETQYF. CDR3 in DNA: TGTGCCAGCAGCTTAGGTTCAGGGAGTGAACGGGAGACCCAGTACTTC.

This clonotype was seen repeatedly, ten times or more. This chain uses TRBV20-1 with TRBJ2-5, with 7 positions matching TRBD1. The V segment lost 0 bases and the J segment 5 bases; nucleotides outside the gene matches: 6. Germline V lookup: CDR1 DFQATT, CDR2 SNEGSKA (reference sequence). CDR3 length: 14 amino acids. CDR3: CSAREGGLEETQYF. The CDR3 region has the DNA TGCAGTGCTAGAGAAGGGGGCTTGGAGGAGACCCAGTACTTC.

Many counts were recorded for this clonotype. The CDR3 DNA reads TGTGCCATCAGCGAGACAGGGCGGAACACTGAAGCTTTCTTT. This encodes CAISETGRNTEAFF. V gene TRBV10-3 combines with J gene TRBJ1-1; 7 bases agree with TRBD1. CDR1 and CDR2 (germline): ENHRY, SYGVKD. The CDR3 totals 14 residues. After removal of 6 bases from V and 1 base from J, the junction contained 5 bases not matched to a gene.

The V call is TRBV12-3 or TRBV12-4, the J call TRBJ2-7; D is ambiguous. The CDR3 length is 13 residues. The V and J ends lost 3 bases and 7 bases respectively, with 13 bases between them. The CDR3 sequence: CASSLAGSAEQYF. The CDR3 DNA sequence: TGTGCCAGCAGTTTGGCCGGGTCGGCGGAGCAGTACTTC.

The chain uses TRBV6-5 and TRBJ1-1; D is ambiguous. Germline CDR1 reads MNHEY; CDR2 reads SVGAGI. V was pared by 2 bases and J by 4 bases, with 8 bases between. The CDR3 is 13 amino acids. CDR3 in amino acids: CASSYISRTEAFF. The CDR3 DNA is TGTGCCAGCAGTTACATTAGTCGCACTGAAGCTTTCTTT.

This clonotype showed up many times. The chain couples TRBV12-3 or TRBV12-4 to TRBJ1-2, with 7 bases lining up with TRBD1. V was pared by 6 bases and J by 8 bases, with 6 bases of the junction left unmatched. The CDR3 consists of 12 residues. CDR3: CASSPGGGGYTF. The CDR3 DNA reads TGTGCCAGCAGCCCAGGGGGAGGAGGCTACACCTTC.

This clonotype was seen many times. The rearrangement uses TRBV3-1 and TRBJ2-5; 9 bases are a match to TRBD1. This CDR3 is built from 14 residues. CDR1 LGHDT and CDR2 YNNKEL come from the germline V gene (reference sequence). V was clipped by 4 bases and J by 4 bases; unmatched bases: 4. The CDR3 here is CASSRGQGRETQYF. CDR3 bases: TGTGCCAGCAGCCGGGGACAGGGACGAGAGACCCAGTACTTC.

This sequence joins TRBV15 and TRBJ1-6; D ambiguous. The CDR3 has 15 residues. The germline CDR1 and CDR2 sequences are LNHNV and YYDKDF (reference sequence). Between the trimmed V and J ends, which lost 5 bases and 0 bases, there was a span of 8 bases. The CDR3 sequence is CATSPGSSYNSPLHF. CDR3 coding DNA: TGTGCCACCAGCCCGGGGAGCTCCTATAATTCACCCCTCCACTTT.

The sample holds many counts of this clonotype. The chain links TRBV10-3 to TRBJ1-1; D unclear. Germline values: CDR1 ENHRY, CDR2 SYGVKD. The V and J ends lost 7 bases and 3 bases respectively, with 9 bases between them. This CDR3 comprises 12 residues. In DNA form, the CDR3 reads TGTGCCATCAATTCCGGGGACACTGAAGCTTTCTTT. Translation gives CAINSGDTEAFF.

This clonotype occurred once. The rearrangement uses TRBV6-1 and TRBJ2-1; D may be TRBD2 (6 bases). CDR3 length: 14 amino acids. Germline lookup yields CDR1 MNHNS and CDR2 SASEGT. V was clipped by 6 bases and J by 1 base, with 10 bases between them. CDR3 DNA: TGTGCCAGCAGCATACGGGAGTCCTACAATGAGCAGTTCTTC. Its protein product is CASSIRESYNEQFF.

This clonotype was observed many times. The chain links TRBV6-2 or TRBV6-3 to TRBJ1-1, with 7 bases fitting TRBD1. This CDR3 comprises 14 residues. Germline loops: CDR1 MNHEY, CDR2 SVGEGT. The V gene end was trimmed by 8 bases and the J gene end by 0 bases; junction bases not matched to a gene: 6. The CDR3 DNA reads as TGTGCCAGCGGTATGGGACAGCTGAACACTGAAGCTTTCTTT. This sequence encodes CASGMGQLNTEAFF.

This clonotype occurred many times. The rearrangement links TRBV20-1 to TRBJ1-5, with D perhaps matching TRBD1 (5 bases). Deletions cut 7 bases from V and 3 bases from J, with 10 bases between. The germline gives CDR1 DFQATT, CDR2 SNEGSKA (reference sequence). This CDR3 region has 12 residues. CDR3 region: CSVGVNNQPQHF. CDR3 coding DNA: TGCAGTGTGGGGGTGAACAATCAGCCCCAGCATTTT.

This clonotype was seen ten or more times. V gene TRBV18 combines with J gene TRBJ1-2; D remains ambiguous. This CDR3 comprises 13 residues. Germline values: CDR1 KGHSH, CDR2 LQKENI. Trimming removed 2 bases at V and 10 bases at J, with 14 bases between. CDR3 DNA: TGTGCCAGCTCACCAGTACTGAATCTTGACTACACCTTC. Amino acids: CASSPVLNLDYTF.

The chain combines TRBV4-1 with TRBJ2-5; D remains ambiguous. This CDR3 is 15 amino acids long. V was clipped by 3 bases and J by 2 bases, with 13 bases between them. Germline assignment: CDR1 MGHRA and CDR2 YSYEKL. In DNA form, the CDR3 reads TGCGCCAGCAGCCAGTGGGGATACCCTCAAGAGACCCAGTACTTC. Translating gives CASSQWGYPQETQYF.

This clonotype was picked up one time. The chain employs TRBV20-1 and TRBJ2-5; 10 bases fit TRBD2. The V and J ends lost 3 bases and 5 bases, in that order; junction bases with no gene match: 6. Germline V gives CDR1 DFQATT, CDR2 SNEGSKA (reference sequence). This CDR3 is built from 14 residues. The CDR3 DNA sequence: TGCAGTGCTAGGCCAGGGACTAGCGTCGAGACCCAGTACTTC. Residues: CSARPGTSVETQYF.

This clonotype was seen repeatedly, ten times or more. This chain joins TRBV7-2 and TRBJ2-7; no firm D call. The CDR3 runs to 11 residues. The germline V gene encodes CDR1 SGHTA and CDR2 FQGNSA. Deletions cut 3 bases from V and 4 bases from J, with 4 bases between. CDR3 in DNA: TGTGCCAGCAGCTTTATGTACGAGCAGTACTTC. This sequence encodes CASSFMYEQYF.

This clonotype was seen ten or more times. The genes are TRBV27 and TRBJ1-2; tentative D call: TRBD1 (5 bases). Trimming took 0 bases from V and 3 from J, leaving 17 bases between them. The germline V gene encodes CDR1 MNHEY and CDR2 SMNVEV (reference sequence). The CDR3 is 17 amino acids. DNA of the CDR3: TGTGCCAGCAGTTTATCACCGCAGGGATCGGCTGACTATGGCTACACCTTC. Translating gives CASSLSPQGSADYGYTF.

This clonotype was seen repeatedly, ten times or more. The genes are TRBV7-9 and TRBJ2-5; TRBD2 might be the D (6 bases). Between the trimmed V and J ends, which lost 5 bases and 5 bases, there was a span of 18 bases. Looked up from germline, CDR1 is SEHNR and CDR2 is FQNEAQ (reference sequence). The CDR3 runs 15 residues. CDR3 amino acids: CASSPAGQGVETQYF. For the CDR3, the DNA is TGTGCCAGCAGCCCCGCGGGGCAGGGCGTCGAGACCCAGTACTTC.

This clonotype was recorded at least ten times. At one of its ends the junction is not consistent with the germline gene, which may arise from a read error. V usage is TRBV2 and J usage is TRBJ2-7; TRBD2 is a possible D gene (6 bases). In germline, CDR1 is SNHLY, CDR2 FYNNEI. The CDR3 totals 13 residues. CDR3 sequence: CASTGEVAYEQYF. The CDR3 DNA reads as TGTGCTAGCACGGGGGAGGTTGCCTACGAGCAGTACTTC.

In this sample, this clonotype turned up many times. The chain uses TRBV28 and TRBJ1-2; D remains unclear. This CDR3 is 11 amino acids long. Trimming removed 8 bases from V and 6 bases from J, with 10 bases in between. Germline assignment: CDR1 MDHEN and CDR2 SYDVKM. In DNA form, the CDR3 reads TGTGCCAGCGGCAGGTCCGATGGCTACACCTTC. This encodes CASGRSDGYTF.

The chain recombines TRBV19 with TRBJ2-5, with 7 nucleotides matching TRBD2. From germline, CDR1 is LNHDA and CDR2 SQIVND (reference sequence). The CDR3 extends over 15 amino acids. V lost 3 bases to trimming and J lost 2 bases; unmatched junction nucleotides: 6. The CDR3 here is CASSIAGRGQETQYF. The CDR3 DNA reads TGTGCCAGTAGTATTGCGGGGAGGGGACAAGAGACCCAGTACTTC.

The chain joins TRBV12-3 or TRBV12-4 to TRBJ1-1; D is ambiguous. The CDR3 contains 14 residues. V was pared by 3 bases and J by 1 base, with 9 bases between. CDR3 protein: CASSLGAWNTEAFF. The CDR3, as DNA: TGTGCCAGCAGTTTGGGCGCCTGGAACACTGAAGCTTTCTTT.